Below, 2 T cell receptor beta chains from the same sample are listed, as sequenced in a study of shared clonotypes between healthy human individuals. Method: immunoSEQ multiplex PCR; TCRdb's copy keeps in-frame clones and lacks some. This sample carries about 2.3 million clones, roughly 92% of them seen once, and the ten largest clones take around 0.35%. Sequencing was performed on naive CD4+ T cells from PBMCs. Subset defined: CD45RA+ positively selected. These receptors were taken from a man between 18 and 29 years old in good health. Some clones in this sample may be carry-over from other donors' samples.

This clone was recorded a few times. The rearrangement uses TRBV2 and TRBJ1-2; 7 positions match TRBD1. This CDR3 has 13 residues. Trimming at V came to 5 bases and at J to 2 bases, leaving 2 bases not matched to a gene. Germline CDR1 SNHLY, CDR2 FYNNEI. Here the CDR3 reads CASSKDRNYGYTF. The CDR3 DNA is TGTGCCAGCAGTAAGGACAGGAACTATGGCTACACCTTC.

This clone was observed once. The CDR3 here is CASSPEDRSSYNEQFF. DNA of the CDR3: TGTGCCAGCAGCCCGGAGGACAGATCTTCCTACAATGAGCAGTTCTTC. The chain recombines TRBV5-4 with TRBJ2-1, with a weak D call TRBD1 (6 bases). V was trimmed by 4 bases and J by 1 base, leaving 15 bases between them. Germline CDR1 reads SGHNT; CDR2 reads YYREEE (reference sequence). CDR3 length: 16 amino acids.